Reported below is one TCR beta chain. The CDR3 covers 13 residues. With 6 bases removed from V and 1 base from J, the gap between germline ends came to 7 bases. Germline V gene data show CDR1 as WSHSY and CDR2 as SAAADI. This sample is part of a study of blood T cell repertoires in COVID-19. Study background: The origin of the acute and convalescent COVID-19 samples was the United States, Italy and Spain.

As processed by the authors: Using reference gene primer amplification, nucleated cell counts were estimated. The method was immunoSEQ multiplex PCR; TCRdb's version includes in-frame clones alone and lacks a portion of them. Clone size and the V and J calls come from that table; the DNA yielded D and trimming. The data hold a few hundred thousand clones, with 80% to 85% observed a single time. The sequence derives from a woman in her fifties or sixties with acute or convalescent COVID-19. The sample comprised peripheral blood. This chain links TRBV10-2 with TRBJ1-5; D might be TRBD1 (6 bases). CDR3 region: CASRQGSNQPQHF. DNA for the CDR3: TGCGCCAGCAGACAGGGAAGCAATCAGCCCCAGCATTTT.